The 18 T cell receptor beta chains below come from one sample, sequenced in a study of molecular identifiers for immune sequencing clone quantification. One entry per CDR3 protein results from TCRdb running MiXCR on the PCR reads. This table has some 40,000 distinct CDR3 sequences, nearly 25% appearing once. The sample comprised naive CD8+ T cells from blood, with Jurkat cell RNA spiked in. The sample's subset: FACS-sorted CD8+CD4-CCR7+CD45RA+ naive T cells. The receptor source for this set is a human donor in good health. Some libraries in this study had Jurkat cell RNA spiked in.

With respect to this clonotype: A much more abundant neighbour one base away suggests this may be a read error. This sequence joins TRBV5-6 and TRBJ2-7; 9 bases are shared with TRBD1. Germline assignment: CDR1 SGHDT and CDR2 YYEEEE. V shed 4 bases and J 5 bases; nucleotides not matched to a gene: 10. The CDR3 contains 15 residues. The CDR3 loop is CASSARGQGADEQYF. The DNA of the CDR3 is TGTGCCAGCAGCGCTAGGGGACAGGGTGCCGACGAGCAGTACTTC.

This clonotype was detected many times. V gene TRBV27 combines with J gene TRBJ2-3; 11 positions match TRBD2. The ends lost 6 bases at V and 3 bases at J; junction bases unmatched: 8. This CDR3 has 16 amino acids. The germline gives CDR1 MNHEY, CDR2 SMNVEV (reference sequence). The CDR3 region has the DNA TGTGCCAGCAGCTTTTTAGCGGGAGGGCCAACAGATACGCAGTATTTT. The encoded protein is CASSFLAGGPTDTQYF.

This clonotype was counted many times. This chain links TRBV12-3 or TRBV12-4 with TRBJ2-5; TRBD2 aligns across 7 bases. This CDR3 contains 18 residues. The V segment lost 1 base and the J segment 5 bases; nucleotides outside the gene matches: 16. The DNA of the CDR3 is TGTGCCAGCAGTTTAGAAGGACTGGGCGGGGGAGGTGGGGAGACCCAGTACTTC. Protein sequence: CASSLEGLGGGGGETQYF.

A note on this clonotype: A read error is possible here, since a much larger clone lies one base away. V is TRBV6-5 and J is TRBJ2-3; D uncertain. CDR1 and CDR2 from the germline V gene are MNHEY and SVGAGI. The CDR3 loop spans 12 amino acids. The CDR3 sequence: CASSYGSDTQFF. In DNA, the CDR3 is TGTGCCAGCAGTTACGGTTCAGATACGCAGTTTTTT.

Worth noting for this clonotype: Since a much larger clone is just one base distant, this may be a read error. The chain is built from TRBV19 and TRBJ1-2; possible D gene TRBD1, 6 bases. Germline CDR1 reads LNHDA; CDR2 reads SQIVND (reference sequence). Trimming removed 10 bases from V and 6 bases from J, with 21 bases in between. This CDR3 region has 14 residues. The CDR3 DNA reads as TGTGCCACAGAACCGGGGACAACACTGGATGGCTACACCTTC. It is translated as CATEPGTTLDGYTF.

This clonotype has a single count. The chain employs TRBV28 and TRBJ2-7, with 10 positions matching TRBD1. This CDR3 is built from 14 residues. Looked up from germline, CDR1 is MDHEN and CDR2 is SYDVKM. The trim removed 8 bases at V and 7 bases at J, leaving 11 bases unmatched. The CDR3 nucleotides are TGTGCCAGCGATTTGACCGGGACAGGGGTTGAGCAGTACTTC. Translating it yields CASDLTGTGVEQYF.

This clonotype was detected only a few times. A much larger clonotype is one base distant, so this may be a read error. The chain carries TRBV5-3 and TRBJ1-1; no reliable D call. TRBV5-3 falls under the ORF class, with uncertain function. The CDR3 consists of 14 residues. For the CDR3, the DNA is TGTGCCAGCAGCTTAACAACAAGGTACACTGAAGCTTTCTTT. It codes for CASSLTTRYTEAFF.

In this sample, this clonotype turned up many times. The CDR3 sequence: CASSQGVRGIHSTDTQYF. CDR3 bases: TGTGCCAGCAGCCAAGGGGTAAGAGGGATCCACAGCACAGATACGCAGTATTTT. The chain recombines TRBV14 with TRBJ2-3; TRBD2 is a possible D gene (5 bases). The V end was cut by 1 base, the J end by 0 bases, with 17 bases between. Germline assignment: CDR1 SGHDN and CDR2 FVKESK. The CDR3 runs 18 residues.

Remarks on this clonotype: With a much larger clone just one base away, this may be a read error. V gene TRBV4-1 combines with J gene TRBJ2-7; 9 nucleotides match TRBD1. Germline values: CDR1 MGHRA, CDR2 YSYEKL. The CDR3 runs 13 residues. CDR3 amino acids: CTSSQTGGYEQYF. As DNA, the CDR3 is TGCACCAGCAGCCAGACAGGGGGCTACGAGCAGTACTTC.

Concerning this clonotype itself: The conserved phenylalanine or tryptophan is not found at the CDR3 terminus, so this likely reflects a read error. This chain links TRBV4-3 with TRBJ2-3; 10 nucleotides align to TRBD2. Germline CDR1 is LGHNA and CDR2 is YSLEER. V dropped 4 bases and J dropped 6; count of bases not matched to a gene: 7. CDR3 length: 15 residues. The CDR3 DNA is TGCGCCAGCAGCCCTAGCGGGAGTCCGCTGGATACGCAGTATTTA. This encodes CASSPSGSPLDTQYL.

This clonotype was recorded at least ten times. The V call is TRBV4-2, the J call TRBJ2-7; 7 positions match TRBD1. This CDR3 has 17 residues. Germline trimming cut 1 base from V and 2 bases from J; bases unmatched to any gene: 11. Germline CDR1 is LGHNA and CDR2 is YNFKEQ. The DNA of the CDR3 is TGTGCCAGCAGCCAAGTCTCCGGGGCAGGGGGTGCCTACGAGCAGTACTTC. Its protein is CASSQVSGAGGAYEQYF.

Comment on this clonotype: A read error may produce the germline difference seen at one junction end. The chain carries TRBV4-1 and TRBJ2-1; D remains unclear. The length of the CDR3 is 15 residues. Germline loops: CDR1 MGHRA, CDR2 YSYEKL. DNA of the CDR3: TGCGCCAGCCGCCACCCGGACCCAGACTACAATGAGCAGTTCTTC. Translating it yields CASRHPDPDYNEQFF.

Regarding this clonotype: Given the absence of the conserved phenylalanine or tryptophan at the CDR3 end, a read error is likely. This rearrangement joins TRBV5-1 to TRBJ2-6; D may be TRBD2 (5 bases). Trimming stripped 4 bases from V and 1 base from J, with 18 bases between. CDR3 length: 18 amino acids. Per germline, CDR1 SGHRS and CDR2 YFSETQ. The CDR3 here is CASSLWAGPKSGANVLTL. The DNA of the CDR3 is TGCGCCAGCAGCCTGTGGGCGGGCCCGAAGTCTGGGGCCAACGTCCTGACTCTC.

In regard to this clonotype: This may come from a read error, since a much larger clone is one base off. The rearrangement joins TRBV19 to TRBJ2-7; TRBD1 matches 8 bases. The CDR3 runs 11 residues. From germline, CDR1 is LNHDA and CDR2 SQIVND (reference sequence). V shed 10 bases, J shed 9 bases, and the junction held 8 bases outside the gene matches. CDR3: CATGQGSAQYF. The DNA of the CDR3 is TGTGCCACCGGACAGGGAAGCGCGCAGTACTTC.

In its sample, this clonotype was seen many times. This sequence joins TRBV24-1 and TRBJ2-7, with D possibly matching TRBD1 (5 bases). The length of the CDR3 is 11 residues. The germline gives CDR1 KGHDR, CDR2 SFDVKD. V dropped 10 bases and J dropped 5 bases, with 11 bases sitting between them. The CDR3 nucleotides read TGTGCCACGAGTCAGGGTAACGAGCAGTACTTC. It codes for CATSQGNEQYF.

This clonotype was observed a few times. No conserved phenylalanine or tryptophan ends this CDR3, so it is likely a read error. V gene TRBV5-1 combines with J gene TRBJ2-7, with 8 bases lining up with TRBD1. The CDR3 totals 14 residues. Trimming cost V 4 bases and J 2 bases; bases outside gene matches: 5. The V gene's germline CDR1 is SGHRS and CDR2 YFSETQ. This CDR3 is CASSLPTGAYEQYC. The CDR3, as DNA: TGCGCCAGCAGCCTACCGACAGGGGCCTACGAGCAGTACTGC.

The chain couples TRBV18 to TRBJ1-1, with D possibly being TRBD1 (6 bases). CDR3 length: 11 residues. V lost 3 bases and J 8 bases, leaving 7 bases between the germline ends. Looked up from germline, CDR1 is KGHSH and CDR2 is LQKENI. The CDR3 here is CASSPDSEAFF. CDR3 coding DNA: TGTGCCAGCTCACCGGACAGCGAAGCTTTCTTT.

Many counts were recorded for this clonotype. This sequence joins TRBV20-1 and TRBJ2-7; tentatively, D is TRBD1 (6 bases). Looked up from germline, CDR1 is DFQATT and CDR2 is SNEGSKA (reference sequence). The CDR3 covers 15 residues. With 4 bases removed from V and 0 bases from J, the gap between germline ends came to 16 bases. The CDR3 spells CSATRRGQYSYEQYF. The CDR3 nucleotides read TGCAGTGCTACCCGACGCGGACAGTACTCCTACGAGCAGTACTTC.